This entry features one TCR beta chain sequence. These data originate in a study of blood T cell repertoires in COVID-19. The wider study: Material from acute and convalescent COVID-19 was sourced from the United States, Italy and Spain.

After removal of 4 bases from V and 2 bases from J, the junction contained 6 bases not matched to a gene. CDR1 SGHRS and CDR2 YFSETQ come from the germline V gene. CDR3 length: 15 amino acids. Clones were sequenced by immunoSEQ multiplex PCR, and TCRdb holds only the in-frame ones, with some missing. Of 250,000 or so clones detected, approximately 90% appear once; the ten largest clones hold approximately 4%. Sequencing used PBMCs or T cells enriched from blood (not recorded which). J is TRBJ1-5 and V is TRBV5-1; TRBD1 matches at 7 bases. This sequence originates from a woman between 25 and 40 years old with acute COVID-19. In nucleotides, the CDR3 is TGCGCCAGCAGCCCGGGGGGGACAGGCAATCAGCCCCAGCATTTT. Amino acid sequence: CASSPGGTGNQPQHF.